The present TCR beta chain was sequenced within a study of radiotherapy plus CTLA-4 blockade in lung cancer. CDR1 and CDR2 (germline): MNHEY, SVGAGI. This CDR3 contains 14 residues. With 6 bases removed from V and 4 bases from J, the gap between germline ends came to 15 bases. Patients in the study, people with chemo-refractory metastatic non-small-cell lung cancer, received focal radiation plus ipilimumab CTLA-4 blockade. Details on this clone: What it recognizes is unknown.

Study results and limitations: Researchers report tumor-derived TCR clones expanding in blood after radiotherapy plus ipilimumab. How blood T cell clones changed early, along with interferon-beta, reportedly forecast response best.

Assay: immunoSEQ multiplex PCR; the TCRdb copy retains only in-frame clones and omits some. The table records about 110,000 clones, more than 75% of them present only once. Sequencing used peripheral blood, obtained from a patient treated with radiotherapy plus ipilimumab. The receptor was isolated from a human donor with non-small cell lung cancer that progressed on radiotherapy plus ipilimumab. Some clones in this sample may be carry-over from other donors' samples. The rearrangement uses TRBV6-5 and TRBJ1-1; D is perhaps TRBD1 (5 bases). This chain's CDR3 is CASSFWGGSTEAFF. The DNA of the CDR3 is TGTGCCAGCAGCTTTTGGGGCGGGAGCACTGAAGCTTTCTTT.